The TCR beta chain under discussion was sequenced for a study of T cell responses to AZD1222 COVID-19 vaccine. About this clone itself: Its target is unknown.

Whole-study results and caveats: Once two AZD1222 doses were given, Spike-specific TCR breadth and depth went up. Sampled repertoires all dated from after the peak T cell response. Spike-spanning, vaccine-associated CD4 TCRs were dominant at 160-218 and 743-854. There were mostly white British donors and more females than males, and clonal diversity was possibly underestimated.

The CDR3 is made up of 15 amino acids. The germline CDR1 and CDR2 sequences are SNHLY and FYNNEI. V was clipped by 6 bases and J by 9 bases, with 21 bases between them. Only in-frame clones appear in the TCRdb table, and some are missing; sequencing was by immunoSEQ multiplex PCR. Among tens of thousands of clones listed, 70% to 90% were seen once. The chain carries TRBV2 and TRBJ1-5; weak D call: TRBD1 (5 bases). Here the sequenced sample was peripheral blood, taken on day 0 of AZD1222 vaccination. The TCR sequence derives from an adult in good health. This CDR3 is CASSGSGTGFVPQHF. CDR3 sequence (DNA): TGTGCCAGCAGCGGGTCCGGGACGGGCTTTGTGCCCCAGCATTTT.